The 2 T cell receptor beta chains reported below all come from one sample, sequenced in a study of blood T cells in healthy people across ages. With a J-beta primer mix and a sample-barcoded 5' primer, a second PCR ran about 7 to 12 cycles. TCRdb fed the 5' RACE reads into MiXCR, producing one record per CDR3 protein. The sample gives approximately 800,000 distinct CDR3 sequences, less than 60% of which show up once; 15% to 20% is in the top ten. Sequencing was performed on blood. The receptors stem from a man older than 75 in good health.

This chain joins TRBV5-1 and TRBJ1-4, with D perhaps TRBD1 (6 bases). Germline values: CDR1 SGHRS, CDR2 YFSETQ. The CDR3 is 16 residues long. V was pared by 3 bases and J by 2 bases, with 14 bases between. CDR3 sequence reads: CASSSTGMVTNEKLFF. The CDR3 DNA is TGCGCCAGCAGCTCTACAGGGATGGTGACTAATGAAAAACTGTTTTTT.

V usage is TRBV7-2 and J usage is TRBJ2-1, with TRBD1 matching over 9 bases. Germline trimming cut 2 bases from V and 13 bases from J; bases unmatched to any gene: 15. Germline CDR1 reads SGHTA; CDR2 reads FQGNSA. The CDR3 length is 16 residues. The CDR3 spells CASSLNGQGMAETQFF. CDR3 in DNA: TGTGCCAGCAGCTTAAACGGACAGGGGATGGCGGAGACCCAGTTCTTC.